These T cell receptor beta chains were read from a single sample in a study of T cell repertoires in cytomegalovirus infection. One entry per CDR3 protein, called by TCRdb with MiXCR from the reads. The profile shows about 360,000 distinct CDR3 sequences, 15% to 20% of them singletons. Material: PBMCs. These receptors came from a human donor in good health (CMV status not recorded). Some clones in this sample may be carry-over from other donors' samples. CDR3s include the opening cysteine and the closing phenylalanine or tryptophan. Each record gives: clone size, D gene, J gene, V gene, CDR3 DNA, CDR3 protein. A D gene is named only where the DNA matches it firmly. Clone size is shown for a subset of rows, as once, few, many or a class of expanded clone.

>.|TRBD1|TRBJ1-6|TRBV7-9
TGTGCCAGCAGCTTAGCCGACAGGGTGGATTCACCCCTCCACTTT
CASSLADRVDSPLHF
>many|.|TRBJ2-3|TRBV7-2
TGTGCCAGCAGCCCAATGGGGTGGGCAGATACGCAGTATTTT
CASSPMGWADTQYF
>.|.|TRBJ2-3|TRBV24-1
TGTGCCACCAGTGATCCCGGTTTTGACGGCACAGATACGCAGTATTTT
CATSDPGFDGTDTQYF
>many|.|TRBJ2-3|TRBV19
TGTGCCAGTGACACCGGGGATACGCAGTATTTT
CASDTGDTQYF
>.|.|TRBJ1-4|TRBV12-3/TRBV12-4
TGTGCCAGCAGTCTAGAGAGGGGGGAAAAACTGTTTTTT
CASSLERGEKLFF
>many|.|TRBJ2-7|TRBV5-6
TGTGCCAGCAGCTCTGGTACGGGGTACGGCTACGAGCAGTACTTC
CASSSGTGYGYEQYF
>many|.|TRBJ2-7|TRBV7-8
TGTGCCAGCAGCTTACAACACAGGGCCGACTACGAGCAGTACTTC
CASSLQHRADYEQYF
>many|.|TRBJ1-5|TRBV7-2
TGTGCCAGCAGCTGGGGGGGAGTTTCCCAGCCCCAGCATTTT
CASSWGGVSQPQHF
>many|.|TRBJ2-1|TRBV7-2
TGTGCCAGCAGCCCCACCCATTACAATGAGCAGTTCTTC
CASSPTHYNEQFF
>.|.|TRBJ2-6|TRBV9
TGTGCCAGCAGCGTATCCTCTGGGGCCAACGTCCTGACTTTC
CASSVSSGANVLTF
>many|.|TRBJ1-2|TRBV10-3
TGTGCCATCAGGGGTACCCAGGGGATGGGTGGTGGCTACACCTTC
CAIRGTQGMGGGYTF
>.|.|TRBJ1-5|TRBV7-2
TGTGCCAGCAGCCAAGGGATTCAGCCCCAGCATTTT
CASSQGIQPQHF
>many|TRBD1|TRBJ1-4|TRBV7-8
TGTGCCAGCAGCTTCGGGACCCGACAGGGTAATGAAAAACTGTTTTTT
CASSFGTRQGNEKLFF
>many|TRBD2|TRBJ2-3|TRBV7-2
TGTGCCAGCAGCTTATTAGCGGGATTAGATACGCAGTATTTT
CASSLLAGLDTQYF
>many|.|TRBJ2-7|TRBV12-3/TRBV12-4
TGTGCCAGCAGCTCTCGCCGGGAGAAGCAGTACTTC
CASSSRREKQYF
>many|TRBD2|TRBJ2-7|TRBV7-2
TGTGCCAGCAGCTCTGGGACTAGCGGGGTATACGAGCAGTACTTC
CASSSGTSGVYEQYF
>many|TRBD2|TRBJ2-7|TRBV20-1
TGCAGTGCTAGAGAAGGGGCTAGCGGAGACTACGAGCAGTACTTC
CSAREGASGDYEQYF
>few|TRBD2|TRBJ2-1|TRBV20-1
TGCAGTGCTAGGGCCGGGACTAGTCTTAGGAATGAGCAGTTCTTC
CSARAGTSLRNEQFF
>.|TRBD2|TRBJ2-1|TRBV6-2/TRBV6-3
TGTGCCAGCAGTGACGGGGGCGGGAGGGTCCGCGAGCAGTTCTTC
CASSDGGGRVREQFF
>many|.|TRBJ2-1|TRBV7-9
TGTGCCAGCACCTCGGCCAGGGAGGTTGAGCAGTTCTTC
CASTSAREVEQFF
>.|.|TRBJ2-2|TRBV7-9
TGTGCCAGCAGCTCCGGGACCGGGACACTTCACACCGGGGAGCTGTTTTTT
CASSSGTGTLHTGELFF
>.|.|TRBJ2-7|TRBV10-3
TGTGCCATCAGTGATAGTTCTAAGCTGCTCGAGCAGTACTTC
CAISDSSKLLEQYF
>once|.|TRBJ2-5|TRBV10-3
TGTGCCACCTCATGGGGGCGGGAAGAGACCCAGTACTTC
CATSWGREETQYF
>.|.|TRBJ1-2|TRBV7-9
TGTGCCAGCAGCTTAGTAAACACGCCAACGGGCTACACCTTC
CASSLVNTPTGYTF
>few|.|TRBJ1-5|TRBV19
TGTGCCAGTAGTATGAACCGGCAGCCCCAGCATTTT
CASSMNRQPQHF
>.|.|TRBJ1-5|TRBV5-8
TGTGCCAGCAGCTTGAGTCAGCCCCAGCATTTT
CASSLSQPQHF
>few|.|TRBJ2-1|TRBV2
TGTGCCAGCAGTGGTCAGGGGATCTGGGATGAGCAGTTCTTC
CASSGQGIWDEQFF
>.|.|TRBJ2-3|TRBV28
TGTGCCAGCAGCCGGGCCAAGGGAACAGATACGCAGTATTTT
CASSRAKGTDTQYF
>many|.|TRBJ2-1|TRBV7-2
TGTGCCAGCAGCTTAGCGGGCCGCAATGAGCAGTTCTTC
CASSLAGRNEQFF
>many|TRBD1|TRBJ2-3|TRBV7-8
TGTGCCAGCAGCTTAGTAGCCAGAGACAGGGGGAGGTACACGCAGTATTTT
CASSLVARDRGRYTQYF
>many|TRBD1|TRBJ1-1|TRBV7-6
TGTGCCAGCAGCTCCCACAGGGGAGGGCCGGGGACTGAAGCTTTCTTT
CASSSHRGGPGTEAFF
>many|.|TRBJ1-5|TRBV28
TGTGCCAGCACTACGATACAGGCTAATCAGCCCCAGCATTTT
CASTTIQANQPQHF
>.|.|TRBJ2-1|TRBV19
TGTTCCAGTGATAGCCTGGGGGCTGAGCAGTTCTTC
CSSDSLGAEQFF
>.|.|TRBJ2-2|TRBV2
TGTGCCAGCAGTGAAAGGCAAATCACCGGGGAGCTGTTTTTT
CASSERQITGELFF
>.|.|TRBJ1-6|TRBV27
TGTGCCAGCAGTTTGGATTGGGGGTACAATTCACCCCTCCACTTT
CASSLDWGYNSPLHF
>few|TRBD1|TRBJ1-5|TRBV30
TGTGCCTGGAGGATCGGGACAGGGGGCAATCAGCCCCAGCATTTT
CAWRIGTGGNQPQHF
>few|.|TRBJ1-1|TRBV13
TGTGCCAGCAGCCCCCGGGGGGGGGCGGACACTGAAGCTTTCTTT
CASSPRGGADTEAFF
>.|.|TRBJ2-5|TRBV6-1
TGTGCCAGCAAGACTTACTCACCGGGCCCGGGGGACCAAGAGACCCAGTACTTC
CASKTYSPGPGDQETQYF
>.|.|TRBJ1-1|TRBV2
TGTGCCAGCAGTGAAAGGTGGGGGGGAGCTTTCTTT
CASSERWGGAFF
>.|TRBD2|TRBJ2-2|TRBV7-2
TGTGCCAGCAGCTTAACGGGACTAGCGGGGTCCGGGGAGCTGTTTTTT
CASSLTGLAGSGELFF
>many|TRBD2|TRBJ2-3|TRBV28
TGTGCCAGCAGCATAGCGGGAGAAGATACGCAGTATTTT
CASSIAGEDTQYF
>few|.|TRBJ1-4|TRBV12-3/TRBV12-4
TGTGCCAGCAGTCTCCAAACCGGGGCTAATGAAAAACTGTTTTTT
CASSLQTGANEKLFF
>many|.|TRBJ2-1|TRBV7-2
TGTGCCAGCAGCATCGGACTCCTCTCCTACAATGAGCAGTTCTTC
CASSIGLLSYNEQFF
>many|TRBD1|TRBJ1-2|TRBV6-1
TGTGCCAGCAGGAGGACAGGGAGTACTTATGGCTACACCTTC
CASRRTGSTYGYTF
>.|TRBD1|TRBJ1-1|TRBV5-4
TGTGCCAGCAGCTGGACAGGGGTGAACACTGAAGCTTTCTTT
CASSWTGVNTEAFF
>.|TRBD1|TRBJ1-4|TRBV2
TGTGCCAGCACCTCCGGGACAGGGCGTGGAAAACTGTTTTTT
CASTSGTGRGKLFF
>many|TRBD1|TRBJ1-1|TRBV12-3/TRBV12-4
TGTGCCAGCGGGTCCGGACCGGGACAGACAAAGACGAACACTGAAGCTTTCTTT
CASGSGPGQTKTNTEAFF
>few|TRBD2|TRBJ2-1|TRBV12-5
TGTGCTAGTGGTTTGGGTGGCGGGAGGGGGAGCTCCTACAATGAGCAGTTCTTC
CASGLGGGRGSSYNEQFF
>.|TRBD1|TRBJ1-1|TRBV4-2
TGTGCCAGCAGCCAACTGACAGGGCTGAACACTGAAGCTTTCTTT
CASSQLTGLNTEAFF
>.|TRBD1|TRBJ1-1|TRBV11-2
TGTGCCAGCAGCACCCGACAGGGGAGGACTGAAGCTTTCTTT
CASSTRQGRTEAFF
>.|TRBD1|TRBJ2-7|TRBV12-3/TRBV12-4
TGTGCCAGCCGCTCCGGGACAGGGAACGAGCAGTACTTC
CASRSGTGNEQYF